This T cell receptor (beta chain) stems from a study of blood T cell repertoires in COVID-19 (TCRdb year 2020). The study in broad terms: Samples covering the acute and convalescent phases of COVID-19 were provided by collaborators in the United States, Italy and Spain. The samples were drawn from two sources: the first 160 participants of the ongoing ImmuneRACE study, and 1,000 to 1,500 subjects contributed by 6 global collaborators. HLA class I and class II types, where available, came from metadata supplied by the sample provider rather than from assay-based typing. The prospective study material was composed of cDNA or gDNA derived from T cells, B-cell-depleted T cells, or PBMCs. The dataset comprised deeply sampled blood TCRbeta repertoires from subjects exposed to, actively infected with, or recovered from COVID-19. Sample metadata almost always included a de-identified subject ID, COVID-19 status, age in years and sex. The repertoires were released in a freely available public database intended as a resource for research on the immune response to SARS-CoV-2.

Beyond this particular receptor, the publication reports: Clinical and demographic metadata were provided uncurated, with the amount varying by source and participant.

To note about this clone: It lacks a known antigen. Base-call qualities are not available, and no considerably larger clone is one nucleotide away.

The CDR3 sequence holds 13 residues, the cysteine and phenylalanine included. Only the CDR3 part of the read is kept: 39 bases, read in frame from the first base. Sequences SNHLY (CDR1) and FYNNEI (CDR2) are obtained from the germline V gene. Trimming takes 7 bases off V and 16 bases off J; junction bases not matched to a gene: 14. The immunoSEQ Assay, a bias-controlled multiplex PCR, was used to amplify TCRbeta CDR3 regions from genomic DNA. The study's processing was this. The number of nucleated cells in each sample was estimated by amplification of reference gene primers within the assay. To quantify the absolute abundance of each unique TCRbeta CDR3 rearrangement, sequence reads were collapsed and filtered. For each sample, productive Simpson clonality was calculated as the square root of Simpson's diversity index over productive rearrangements. The immuneACCESS repertoire file appears here via TCRdb, limited to in-frame rearrangements. These files lack a portion of the clones; in checked studies, under half of the deficit traces to unresolved V genes, and the cause of the others is not known. Clone size and V and J calls were adopted from that table, with D and trimming inferred from the DNA. Counted in this sample were under 200,000 clones; about four fifths of them appeared once. The leading ten clones occupy around 2.4% of the sample.

Each collaborating institution followed its own protocols to collect whole blood in K2EDTA tubes. Collaborator samples were shipped for TCRbeta analysis as frozen whole blood, isolated PBMCs, or DNA extracted from either sample type. Input material: peripheral blood. The V and J genes are TRBV2 and TRBJ1-5; 9 bases in the junction line up with TRBD1. The receptor's source is a human donor with acute or convalescent COVID-19. The donor label of this sample is uncertain. The CDR3 protein: CASKDTPTGGVHF. Here is the DNA: TGTGCCAGCAAAGATACCCCAACAGGGGGCGTCCATTTT.